This is a list of T cell receptor beta chains from one sample in a study of cytomegalovirus exposure and HLA in healthy donors. Clones were sequenced by immunoSEQ multiplex PCR, and TCRdb holds only the in-frame ones, with some missing. The table shows around 120,000 clones, with 15% occurring only once. Material for sequencing was PBMCs. The source is a woman between 18 and 30 years old in good health and CMV-seronegative. The CDR3 runs from the conserved cysteine through the conserved F or W. D genes are given only for firm matches. Clone sizes are given selectively: once, few, many, or a class where the clone is expanded.

TGTGCCAGCAGCCAACTACTAGCGGGAGGCGGCGAGCAGTTCTTC	CASSQLLAGGGEQFF	TRBV4-2	-	TRBD2	TRBJ2-1
TGTGCCAGCAGCCTACCGCCTAGCGGGGGCCCAGATACGCAGTATTTT	CASSLPPSGGPDTQYF	TRBV4-2	-	TRBD2	TRBJ2-3
TGTGCCTGGAGTGTACGGCTAGCGGGGGAAGAGCAGTACTTC	CAWSVRLAGEEQYF	TRBV30	few	TRBD2	TRBJ2-7
TGTGCCAGCAGCTTGGGTCCAGCGGGAGGTACCTACGAGCAGTACTTC	CASSLGPAGGTYEQYF	TRBV5-4	few	TRBD2	TRBJ2-7
TGCAGCGTCCAAATCCAGGGTAAAGCTGAAGCTTTCTTT	CSVQIQGKAEAFF	TRBV29-1	-	-	TRBJ1-1
TGTGCCAGCAGTTACTCGAAAGGGGGGGGCAAAAACATTCAGTACTTC	CASSYSKGGGKNIQYF	TRBV6-5	-	-	TRBJ2-4
TGTGCCAGCAGTGAGACGTCGGGTCGGAACACTGAAGCTTTCTTT	CASSETSGRNTEAFF	TRBV2	-	-	TRBJ1-1
TGTGCCAGCACTTTTTCGGGAATTAAATGGGTTACTGAAGCTTTCTTT	CASTFSGIKWVTEAFF	TRBV28	-	-	TRBJ1-1
TGTGCCAGCAGCCCCACCCGGACTAGCGCCAATGAGCAGTTCTTC	CASSPTRTSANEQFF	TRBV16	once	TRBD2	TRBJ2-1
TGTGCCAGCAGCGCGACTAGCTACCAAGAGACCCAGTACTTC	CASSATSYQETQYF	TRBV6-5	few	TRBD2	TRBJ2-5
TGTGCCAGCAGTGGATACGGAGGCAGAGATACGCAGTATTTT	CASSGYGGRDTQYF	TRBV6-1	-	-	TRBJ2-3
TGCAGTGCTAGGAGGTTCACTGAAGCTTTCTTT	CSARRFTEAFF	TRBV20-1	few	-	TRBJ1-1
TGCGCCAGCAGCTTGGACAGGGGTTTCGACAATGAGCAGTTCTTC	CASSLDRGFDNEQFF	TRBV5-1	-	TRBD1	TRBJ2-1
TGTGCCAGCAGCTCGGCAGGGTTTCGACTGGAGCCCCAGCATTTT	CASSSAGFRLEPQHF	TRBV5-6	-	-	TRBJ1-5
TGTGCCAGCGCACCCCAGGGTATCAGGGGGGACACTGAAGCTTTCTTT	CASAPQGIRGDTEAFF	TRBV5-5	-	TRBD1	TRBJ1-1
TGTGCCAGCAGCTTGGCTGGAGCACTGGATACGCAGTATTTT	CASSLAGALDTQYF	TRBV5-4	few	-	TRBJ2-3
TGCGCCAGCAGCCAAGGGGTGGGGGCACGTGGAAACACCATATATTTT	CASSQGVGARGNTIYF	TRBV4-1	-	-	TRBJ1-3
TGCAGCGTCCCTAAACAGGGGGCATGGGAGACCCAGTACTTC	CSVPKQGAWETQYF	TRBV29-1	few	TRBD1	TRBJ2-5
TGTGCCAGCAGTTTACACAGGGGGCTGGGGGACACTGAAGCTTTCTTT	CASSLHRGLGDTEAFF	TRBV28	-	TRBD1	TRBJ1-1
TGTGCCAGCAGGCCCCGGGGAGGGATACTCTACGAGCAGTACTTC	CASRPRGGILYEQYF	TRBV28	-	TRBD2	TRBJ2-7
TGTGCCAGCAGCGCCCGGACAGGGTGGAATGAAAAACTGTTTTTT	CASSARTGWNEKLFF	TRBV2	-	TRBD1	TRBJ1-4